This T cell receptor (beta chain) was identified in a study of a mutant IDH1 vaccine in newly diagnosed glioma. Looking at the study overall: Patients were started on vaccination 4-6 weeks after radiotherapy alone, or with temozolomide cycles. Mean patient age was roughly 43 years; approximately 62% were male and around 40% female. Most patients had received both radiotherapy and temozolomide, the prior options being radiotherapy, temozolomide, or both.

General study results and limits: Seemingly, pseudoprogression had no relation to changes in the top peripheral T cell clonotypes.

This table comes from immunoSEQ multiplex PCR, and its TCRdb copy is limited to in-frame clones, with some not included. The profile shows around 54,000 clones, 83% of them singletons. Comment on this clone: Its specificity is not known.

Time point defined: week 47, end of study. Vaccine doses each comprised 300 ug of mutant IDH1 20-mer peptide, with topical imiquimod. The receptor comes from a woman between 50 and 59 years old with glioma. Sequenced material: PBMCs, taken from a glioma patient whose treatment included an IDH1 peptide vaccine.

CDR3 sequence reads: CASSRGGLGTEAFF. CDR3 bases: TGTGCCAGCAGCCGTGGGGGCCTAGGCACTGAAGCTTTCTTT. This rearrangement joins TRBV28 to TRBJ1-1, with D perhaps matching TRBD1 (6 bases). Germline values: CDR1 MDHEN, CDR2 SYDVKM. V lost 6 bases and J 4 bases, leaving 15 bases between the germline ends. CDR3 length equals 14 residues.